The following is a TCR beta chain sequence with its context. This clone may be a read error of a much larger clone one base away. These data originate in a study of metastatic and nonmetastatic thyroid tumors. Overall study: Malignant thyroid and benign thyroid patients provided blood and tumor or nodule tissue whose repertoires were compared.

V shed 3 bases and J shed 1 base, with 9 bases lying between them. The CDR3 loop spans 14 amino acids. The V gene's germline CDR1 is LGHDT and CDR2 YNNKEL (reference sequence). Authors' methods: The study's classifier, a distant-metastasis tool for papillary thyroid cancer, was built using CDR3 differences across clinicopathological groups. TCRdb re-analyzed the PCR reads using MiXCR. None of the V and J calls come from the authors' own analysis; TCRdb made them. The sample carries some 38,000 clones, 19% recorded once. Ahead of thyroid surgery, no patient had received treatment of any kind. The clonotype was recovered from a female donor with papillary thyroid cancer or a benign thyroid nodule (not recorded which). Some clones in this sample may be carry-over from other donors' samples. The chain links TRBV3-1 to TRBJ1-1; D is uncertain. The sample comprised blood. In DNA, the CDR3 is TGTGCCAGCAGCCAGGTACATGGGAACACTGAAGCTTTCTTT. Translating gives CASSQVHGNTEAFF.